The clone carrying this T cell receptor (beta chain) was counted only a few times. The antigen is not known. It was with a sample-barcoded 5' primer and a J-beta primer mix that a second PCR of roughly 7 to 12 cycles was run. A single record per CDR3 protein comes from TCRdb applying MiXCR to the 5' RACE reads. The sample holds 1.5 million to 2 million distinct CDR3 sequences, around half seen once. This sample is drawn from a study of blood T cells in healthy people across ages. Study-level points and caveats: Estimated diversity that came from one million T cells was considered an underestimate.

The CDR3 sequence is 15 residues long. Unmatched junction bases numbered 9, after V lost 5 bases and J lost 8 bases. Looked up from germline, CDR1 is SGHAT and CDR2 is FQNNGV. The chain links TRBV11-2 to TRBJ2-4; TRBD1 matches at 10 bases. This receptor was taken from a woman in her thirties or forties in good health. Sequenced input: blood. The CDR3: CASSTTDRGKDIQYF. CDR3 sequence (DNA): TGTGCCAGCAGCACTACGGACAGGGGGAAAGACATTCAGTACTTC.